The present T cell receptor beta chain was sequenced within a study of CD8+ T cells in alopecia areata (dated by TCRdb to between 2018 and 2020). A note on the overall study: Treated patients were enrolled in an open-label pilot trial of oral tofacitinib at 5 to 10 mg twice daily for moderate-to-severe alopecia areata. Tofacitinib was administered for 6 to 18 months, and 6 months of follow-up off drug were then conducted to assess delayed response and recurrence. For the treated patients, the SALT score, which quantifies what percentage of scalp surface area is affected, served as the measure of disease severity. High-throughput TCRbeta sequencing was used to examine T cell clonal expansion in alopecia areata in both the C3H/HeJ mouse model and human patients. Human TCRbeta sequencing covered scalp tissue and sorted CD4+ and CD8+ peripheral blood T cells from patchy and totalis/universalis alopecia areata patients and healthy controls. Biopsies were taken from tofacitinib-treated patients at baseline and again at 4 and 24 weeks into treatment, and several of those patients also had a later scalp biopsy. Scalp clonality was compared across normal scalp (n=4), patchy alopecia areata scalp (n=8), and alopecia totalis/universalis scalp (n=8). RNA came from the PAXgene miRNA kit for fixed scalp, the miRNeasy kit for PBMCs, and the RNeasy kit for mouse skin. TCRbeta CDR3 regions were amplified by immunoSEQ multiplex PCR using 35 Vbeta forward and 13 Jbeta reverse primers.

The library was prepared using the immunoSEQ multiplex PCR assay. RNA was extracted from all samples and reverse transcribed into cDNA, which served as template for TCR sequencing. SuperScript III was used for first-strand cDNA synthesis, primed with a 2:1 mix of oligo-dT and random hexamers. A synthetic immune receptor repertoire was used to assess amplification bias, and residual bias was removed computationally. The source study handled its data this way. Raw reads were preprocessed to remove errors, and CDR3 was defined by IMGT conventions from the conserved cysteine to phenylalanine. Clonality was calculated as 1 minus Shannon entropy normalized by log2 of the number of productive unique TCRs. Whether scalp clones were CD4 or CD8 was inferred by matching scalp TCRbeta sequences against CD4 and CD8 repertoires sorted from blood. Drawn from immuneACCESS, this table holds only the in-frame rearrangements with V and J called that TCRdb kept. Clones are partly lost; checked studies trace under half to an unresolved V gene and leave the rest unexplained. The V and J calls and clone size come from that table; D and trimming were worked out from the DNA. Here the sample has more than 200,000 clones; around two fifths occur a single time. Of the sample, roughly 2.6% falls within the top ten clones.

The CDR3, from cysteine to phenylalanine, totals 16 residues. This entry keeps only the CDR3 DNA: 48 bases, framed from base 1. At the junction V is shortened by 6 bases and J by 3 bases; bases outside the gene matches: 9. Per the germline V gene, SGHTA is the CDR1 and FQGNSA is the CDR2. What the treatment or condition label conveys for this sample: oral pan-JAK inhibitor, 5-10 mg twice daily. From alopecia areata patients, peripheral blood was collected along with lesional scalp punch biopsies. PBMCs were isolated by density centrifugation and stained for CD3, CD4 and CD8, after which CD4+ and CD8+ T cells were sorted on a FACSAria. Broader findings and caveats from the paper: Compared with normal scalp, lesional scalp had higher clonality and more expanded CD8+ clones, particularly in alopecia totalis/universalis, a pattern that suggests antigenic drive. Tofacitinib significantly lowered scalp clonality and the number of expanded CD8+ clones among the top 100 scalp clones. Because the treated cohort was small and had just a single nonresponder, larger studies are needed to establish links between baseline CD8+ expansion and response. Compared with mice, TCR sequences shared between patients were less clear, possibly partly because of HLA diversity across the patient population. Unlike mouse skin, which is dominated by gammadelta T cells, normal human skin has resident alphabeta T cells that are also sequenced, and this complicates analysis of the scalp TCR repertoire. During tofacitinib treatment, many expanded lesional clones stuck around in both scalp and blood, and this persistence may partly explain why relapse happens after treatment is stopped.

There are a few counts of this clone. Its target antigen remains unknown. Base qualities are not provided; no much larger clone lies one nucleotide away. This TCR came from a human donor with alopecia areata. The chain joins TRBV7-2 to TRBJ1-3; TRBD1 fits 9 bases in the junction. The input for sequencing was CD4+ T cells sorted from blood, taken at approximately week 36, from a patient treated with tofacitinib. The CDR3 in this case is CASRAGTGTVGNTIYF. The sequenced DNA is TGTGCCAGCAGGGCCGGGACAGGGACTGTTGGAAACACCATATATTTT.